Shown below are 26 T cell receptor beta chains from a single sample sequenced in a study of blood T cell repertoires in COVID-19. Only in-frame clones appear in the TCRdb table, and some are missing; sequencing was by immunoSEQ multiplex PCR. Of hundreds of thousands of clones listed, around 90% are singletons. Source material: PBMCs or T cells enriched from blood (not recorded which). These TCRs come from a woman aged 18-35 years who had recovered from COVID-19.

This clone came up once. The chain is built from TRBV19 and TRBJ2-1; D is ambiguous. V dropped 7 bases and J dropped 0 bases, with 7 bases sitting between them. Germline V gene lookup returns CDR1 LNHDA and CDR2 SQIVND (reference sequence). The CDR3 extends over 13 amino acids. As DNA, the CDR3 is TGTGCCAGTACTGGCCGCTCCTACAATGAGCAGTTCTTC. Protein sequence: CASTGRSYNEQFF.

This chain uses TRBV28 with TRBJ2-5; 10 bases align to TRBD1. Germline assignment: CDR1 MDHEN and CDR2 SYDVKM. This CDR3 is 16 amino acids long. V shed 6 bases and J 1 base; nucleotides not matched to a gene: 8. CDR3 region: CASSSTGTGVQETQYF. Written as DNA, the CDR3 is TGTGCCAGCAGCTCGACCGGGACAGGGGTCCAAGAGACCCAGTACTTC.

The chain combines TRBV6-5 with TRBJ1-5; no clear D gene. The germline V gene encodes CDR1 MNHEY and CDR2 SVGAGI. There are 12 residues in the CDR3. V gave up 7 bases and J gave up 6 bases, with 10 bases separating them. CDR3 sequence (DNA): TGTGCCAGCACCCTCAGTGGTCAGCCCCAGCATTTT. This sequence encodes CASTLSGQPQHF.

For the CDR3, the DNA is TGTGCCAGCAGTGACAACTCGCTTCACTCCTACGAGCAGTACTTC. Protein sequence: CASSDNSLHSYEQYF. The J gene is TRBJ2-7, the V gene TRBV2; no reliable D call. The V and J ends lost 3 bases and 0 bases respectively, with 12 bases between them. The CDR3 length is 15 residues. Germline CDR1 reads SNHLY; CDR2 reads FYNNEI.

Remarks on this clone: This specimen includes other DNA sequences encoding the same CDR3. This chain links TRBV5-4 with TRBJ2-5, with a possible D match to TRBD2 (5 bases). The germline V gene has CDR1 SGHNT and CDR2 YYREEE (reference sequence). CDR3 length equals 13 residues. V was shortened by 1 base and J by 5 bases, with 9 bases between the two germline ends. CDR3 nucleotide sequence: TGTGCCAGCAGCTTGACCGGGGAGGAGACCCAGTACTTC. Translating it yields CASSLTGEETQYF.

The V and J genes are TRBV4-2 and TRBJ1-6; D is uncertain. Germline V gene data show CDR1 as LGHNA and CDR2 as YNFKEQ. The CDR3 runs to 15 residues. V was shortened by 1 base and J by 6 bases, with 10 bases between the two germline ends. CDR3 sequence (DNA): TGTGCCAGCAGCCAAGTTGGTGGAGGTAATTCACCCCTCCACTTT. This encodes CASSQVGGGNSPLHF.

The rearrangement links TRBV6-5 to TRBJ1-2; 8 bases map to TRBD1. The V and J ends lost 6 bases and 8 bases, in that order; junction bases with no gene match: 11. This CDR3 comprises 14 residues. Germline V CDR1 and CDR2: MNHEY, SVGAGI. The CDR3 DNA sequence: TGTGCCAGCAGCTTGGGACAGGCCAGCGGGGGCTACACCTTC. This translates into CASSLGQASGGYTF.

This clone appeared once. The rearrangement uses TRBV10-3 and TRBJ2-7, with 7 bases lining up with TRBD1. The length of the CDR3 is 15 residues. V lost 6 bases to trimming and J lost 0 bases; unmatched junction nucleotides: 8. Germline CDR1 reads ENHRY; CDR2 reads SYGVKD. CDR3 region: CAISQRQGSSYEQYF. The CDR3 region has the DNA TGTGCCATCAGCCAGAGACAGGGCAGCTCCTACGAGCAGTACTTC.

The chain has TRBV7-9 and TRBJ1-1; tentatively, D is TRBD1 (5 bases). V dropped 4 bases and J dropped 4 bases, with 16 bases sitting between them. This CDR3 region has 15 residues. Germline loops: CDR1 SEHNR, CDR2 FQNEAQ (reference sequence). CDR3 DNA: TGTGCCAGCAGCTCCTTAGCGGGGCTTGTCACTGAAGCTTTCTTT. It yields the protein CASSSLAGLVTEAFF.

J is TRBJ2-7 and V is TRBV3-1 (or the pseudogene TRBV3-2), with a weak D call TRBD2 (6 bases). In germline, CDR1 is LGHDT, CDR2 YNNKEL (reference sequence). With 0 bases removed from V and 3 bases from J, the gap between germline ends came to 12 bases. The CDR3 is made up of 15 amino acids. The CDR3 loop is CASSQEGEVDYEQYF. CDR3 in DNA: TGTGCCAGCAGCCAAGAAGGGGAGGTTGACTACGAGCAGTACTTC.

The rearrangement links TRBV6-2 or TRBV6-3 to TRBJ2-1; weak D call: TRBD2 (5 bases). Trimming cost V 5 bases and J 15 bases, with 14 bases left between them. Looked up from germline, CDR1 is MNHEY and CDR2 is SVGEGT. The CDR3 sequence is 11 residues long. The CDR3 region has the DNA TGTGCCAGCAGTCATAGCGTGGGTAGGTTCTTC. This codes for CASSHSVGRFF.

The chain links TRBV27 to TRBJ1-1; 11 positions agree with TRBD1. This CDR3 contains 15 residues. The germline CDR1 and CDR2 sequences are MNHEY and SMNVEV (reference sequence). V shed 5 bases, J shed 2 bases, and the junction held 4 bases outside the gene matches. The CDR3 spells CASSPRTGGNTEAFF. The CDR3 DNA sequence: TGTGCCAGCAGTCCACGGACAGGGGGCAACACTGAAGCTTTCTTT.

The chain uses TRBV7-8 and TRBJ1-3; possibly TRBD1 for D (5 bases). Germline V gene data show CDR1 as SGHVS and CDR2 as FQNEAQ. The CDR3 contains 15 residues. The ends were cut back, 0 bases at V and 3 bases at J, with 9 bases in the middle. The CDR3 sequence is CASSLAGASGNTIYF. The CDR3 region has the DNA TGTGCCAGCAGCTTAGCTGGGGCCAGTGGAAACACCATATATTTT.

The CDR3 DNA reads TGTGCCATCAGTGATGAAGACTATCGATACGAGCAGTACTTC. It specifies CAISDEDYRYEQYF. The chain links TRBV10-3 to TRBJ2-7, with D possibly TRBD2 on 5 matching bases. Trimming removed 3 bases at V and 4 bases at J, with 13 bases between. Germline V gives CDR1 ENHRY, CDR2 SYGVKD. There are 14 residues in the CDR3.

This clone came up a few times. The V and J genes are TRBV2 and TRBJ1-1, with no clear D. Germline values: CDR1 SNHLY, CDR2 FYNNEI. The CDR3 length is 13 residues. V lost 11 bases and J lost 0, with 13 bases in between. CDR3 DNA sequence: TGTGCCTGCGGAGGTCGGTTGAACACTGAAGCTTTCTTT. Its translation is CACGGRLNTEAFF.

The V gene is TRBV28, the J gene TRBJ1-1; no clear D. The V and J ends lost 7 bases and 2 bases respectively, with 5 bases between them. The CDR3 runs 11 residues. Germline CDR1 MDHEN, CDR2 SYDVKM. In nucleotides, the CDR3 is TGTGCCAGCATGAGAAACACTGAAGCTTTCTTT. Amino acids: CASMRNTEAFF.

For the CDR3, the DNA is TGTGCCAGCAGTTGGGGACAGGGCTCCTACAATGAGCAGTTCTTC. It is translated as CASSWGQGSYNEQFF. V gene TRBV28 combines with J gene TRBJ2-1; 9 bases fit TRBD1. CDR3 length equals 15 residues. V trimming: 4 bases; J trimming: 0 bases; junction bases outside the gene matches: 1. The germline V gene encodes CDR1 MDHEN and CDR2 SYDVKM. The full variable domain, completed using reference TRBV28 and TRBJ2-1, is DVKVTQSSRYLVKRTGEKVFLECVQDMDHENMFWYRQDPGLGLRLIYFSYDVKMKEKGDIPEGYSVSREKKERFSLILESASTNQTSMYLCASSWGQGSYNEQFFGPGTRLTVL.

The chain employs TRBV23-1 and TRBJ1-1, with TRBD1 identical over 7 bases. TRBV23-1 is designated an ORF whose function remains uncertain. The CDR3 has 15 amino acids. With V trimmed by 0 bases and J by 1 base, 2 bases remained unmatched. CDR3 loop: CASSQSGQRNTEAFF. Written as DNA, the CDR3 is TGCGCCAGCAGTCAATCGGGACAGAGGAACACTGAAGCTTTCTTT.

The chain couples TRBV7-8 to TRBJ2-1; the D gene is possibly TRBD2 (5 bases). Germline V gives CDR1 SGHVS, CDR2 FQNEAQ. The ends were cut back, 5 bases at V and 7 bases at J, with 12 bases in the middle. This CDR3 spans 13 amino acids. CDR3 sequence: CASSTDFFNEQFF. CDR3 bases: TGTGCCAGCAGCACGGACTTTTTTAATGAGCAGTTCTTC.

The chain links TRBV28 to TRBJ1-2, with TRBD1 identical over 8 bases. The germline V gene encodes CDR1 MDHEN and CDR2 SYDVKM. CDR3 length: 17 residues. The V gene end was trimmed by 2 bases and the J gene end by 0 bases; junction bases not matched to a gene: 8. The chain's CDR3 is CASSLVQGASANYGYTF. CDR3 bases: TGTGCCAGCAGTTTAGTCCAGGGGGCATCGGCTAACTATGGCTACACCTTC.

This chain connects TRBV7-2 to TRBJ2-5, with a tentative D call TRBD2 (5 bases). V lost 3 bases to trimming and J lost 5 bases, with 7 bases between them. CDR1 is SGHTA, CDR2 FQGNSA, per germline. CDR3 length equals 12 residues. The CDR3 here is CASSLRAETQYF. In DNA form, the CDR3 reads TGTGCCAGCAGCTTGAGGGCGGAGACCCAGTACTTC.

This chain connects TRBV15 to TRBJ2-5; 8 nucleotides agree with TRBD2. The CDR3 runs 16 residues. V shed 0 bases, J shed 5 bases, and the junction held 8 bases outside the gene matches. CDR1 is LNHNV and CDR2 is YYDKDF in the germline V gene (reference sequence). The CDR3 sequence is CATSRDGLALRETQYF. CDR3 nucleotide sequence: TGTGCCACCAGCAGAGACGGACTAGCTCTCCGGGAGACCCAGTACTTC.

The V gene is TRBV4-2, the J gene TRBJ2-7, with 7 bases lining up with TRBD1. Unmatched junction bases numbered 9, after V lost 1 base and J lost 0 bases. This CDR3 region has 17 residues. Germline values: CDR1 LGHNA, CDR2 YNFKEQ. CDR3 DNA sequence: TGTGCCAGCAGCCAAGGTTCAGCCGGGACAGTCTCCTACGAGCAGTACTTC. Residues: CASSQGSAGTVSYEQYF.

The V gene is TRBV11-3, the J gene TRBJ2-4; TRBD1 might be the D (5 bases). CDR1 is SGHNT, CDR2 YENEEA, per germline. The CDR3 runs to 15 residues. Between the trimmed V and J ends, which lost 3 bases and 2 bases, there was a span of 11 bases. In DNA form, the CDR3 reads TGTGCCAGCAGCTTCTCAGGGATGTCCAAAAACATTCAGTACTTC. As protein: CASSFSGMSKNIQYF.

This clone was observed once. The chain joins TRBV9 to TRBJ2-3; D may be TRBD1 (6 bases). Trimming removed 4 bases at V and 1 base at J, with 13 bases between. This CDR3 is built from 15 residues. Germline CDR1 is SGDLS and CDR2 is YYNGEE. The CDR3 DNA is TGTGCCAGCAGCCTTTCCTGGGGGCGCACAGATACGCAGTATTTT. Its translation is CASSLSWGRTDTQYF.

The chain is built from TRBV6-2 or TRBV6-3 and TRBJ2-1; tentative D call: TRBD2 (5 bases). Trimming cost V 6 bases and J 3 bases, with 12 bases left between them. Germline V CDR1 and CDR2: MNHEY, SVGEGT. There are 14 residues in the CDR3. CDR3 protein: CASSLDYLYNEQFF. The CDR3 DNA reads as TGTGCCAGCAGCTTAGACTACCTCTACAATGAGCAGTTCTTC.